The source of this T cell receptor beta chain is a study of T cells after yellow fever vaccination. Each CDR3 protein gets one entry after TCRdb re-called the 5' RACE reads with MiXCR. In the table there are under 600,000 distinct CDR3 sequences, roughly 14% of which are singletons. This CDR3 has 15 residues. Trimming took 6 bases from V and 1 from J; bases not matched to a gene: 5. Germline lookup yields CDR1 DFQATT and CDR2 SNEGSKA (reference sequence). This rearrangement joins TRBV20-1 to TRBJ2-1, with 11 bases identical to TRBD2. The receptor was isolated from a man aged 30 to 39 who received the YFV17D yellow fever vaccine. Specimen: PBMCs, collected on the day of the yellow fever booster vaccination. CDR3 DNA: TGCAGTGCCCCCCGACTAGCGGGGTCCTACAATGAGCAGTTCTTC. The encoded protein is CSAPRLAGSYNEQFF.